The 4 T cell receptor beta chains presented below share a single source sample, sequenced in a study of blood T cell repertoires in COVID-19. Measured with immunoSEQ multiplex PCR; TCRdb has only the in-frame clones, and not every one. The table has 470,000 or so clones, 75% to 90% seen once; the top ten hold roughly 3.2%. The sample comprised peripheral blood. These receptors originate from a human donor in a cohort sampled during active COVID-19.

V and J are TRBV24-1 and TRBJ1-2, with 7 nucleotides matching TRBD1. This CDR3 has 16 residues. V lost 2 bases and J lost 8; bases outside the gene matches: 13. The germline V gene encodes CDR1 KGHDR and CDR2 SFDVKD. CDR3 sequence: CATSDSGGASPMGYTF. The CDR3 bases are TGTGCCACCAGTGATTCAGGGGGAGCTTCTCCTATGGGCTACACCTTC.

The V and J genes are TRBV5-6 and TRBJ2-7; no reliable D call. With 2 bases removed from V and 1 base from J, the gap between germline ends came to 4 bases. CDR3 length equals 12 residues. CDR1 and CDR2 from the germline V gene are SGHDT and YYEEEE. For the CDR3, the DNA is TGTGCCAGCAGCTTTCTTTCCTACGAGCAGTACTTC. This codes for CASSFLSYEQYF. Full variable domain (outside the CDR3, taken from reference TRBV5-6 and TRBJ2-7): DAGVTQSPTHLIKTRGQQVTLRCSPKSGHDTVSWYQQALGQGPQFIFQYYEEEERQRGNFPDRFSGHQFPNYSSELNVNALLLGDSALYLCASSFLSYEQYFGPGTRLTVT.

This chain uses TRBV28 with TRBJ2-2; the match to TRBD1 covers 7 bases. The CDR3 loop spans 14 amino acids. The V gene end was trimmed by 6 bases and the J gene end by 4 bases; junction bases not matched to a gene: 5. CDR1 and CDR2 from the germline V gene are MDHEN and SYDVKM. The CDR3 protein is CASRRQGVTGELFF. The CDR3 region has the DNA TGTGCCAGCAGGCGACAGGGTGTCACCGGGGAGCTGTTTTTT.

This clone was seen a handful of times. J is TRBJ1-4 and V is TRBV3-1 (or the pseudogene TRBV3-2), with 10 positions matching TRBD1. The junction had 2 bases not matched to a gene; V was cut back by 2 bases and J by 14 bases. In germline, CDR1 is LGHDT, CDR2 YNNKEL (reference sequence). The CDR3 is 12 residues long. The CDR3: CASSQKDRGLFF. CDR3 bases: TGTGCCAGCAGCCAAAAGGACAGGGGGCTGTTTTTT.